This is a list of T cell receptor beta chains from one sample in a study of blood T cell repertoires in COVID-19. Repertoires were generated with immunoSEQ multiplex PCR, while TCRdb's copy carries only in-frame clones and drops some. The table lists approximately 27,000 clones, 65% to 90% of them singletons. The sample consisted of peripheral blood. These receptor sequences come from a human donor in a cohort sampled during active COVID-19. Each CDR3 is given with its conserved first and last residue. The D gene is left open where the match is weak. Clone size is shown for a subset of rows, as once, few, many or a class of expanded clone.

clone_size: once; j_call: TRBJ2-5; v_call: TRBV9; d_call: NA; cdr3_nt: TGTGCCAGCAGCGTAGGGGCAGGTCAAGAGACCCAGTACTTC; cdr3_aa: CASSVGAGQETQYF
clone_size: NA; j_call: TRBJ2-1; v_call: TRBV3-1/TRBV3-2; d_call: TRBD2; cdr3_nt: TGTGCCAGCAGCCATATAGCGGGGAGGGATGAGCAGTTCTTC; cdr3_aa: CASSHIAGRDEQFF
clone_size: NA; j_call: TRBJ2-5; v_call: TRBV21-1; d_call: NA; cdr3_nt: TGTGCCAGCAGGCTGGGACAGATGTCTTTCCCGTTCCAAGAGACCCAGTACTTC; cdr3_aa: CASRLGQMSFPFQETQYF
clone_size: NA; j_call: TRBJ2-3; v_call: TRBV2; d_call: NA; cdr3_nt: TGTGCCAGCACGGTCGAGACAGATACGCAGTATTTT; cdr3_aa: CASTVETDTQYF
clone_size: NA; j_call: TRBJ1-3; v_call: TRBV4-1; d_call: NA; cdr3_nt: TGCGCCAGCAGCCTTGGACAGAACTCTGGAAACACCATATATTTT; cdr3_aa: CASSLGQNSGNTIYF
clone_size: NA; j_call: TRBJ1-1; v_call: TRBV10-2; d_call: TRBD1; cdr3_nt: TGCGCCTCCAGCCGCGACAGGGGGCGCAGGGGGGTGAACACTGAAGCTTTCTTT; cdr3_aa: CASSRDRGRRGVNTEAFF
clone_size: NA; j_call: TRBJ2-5; v_call: TRBV4-3; d_call: NA; cdr3_nt: TGCGCCAGCAGCCAAGGGTATGGGCCTCAATTGTCGGAGACCCAGTACTTC; cdr3_aa: CASSQGYGPQLSETQYF
clone_size: NA; j_call: TRBJ1-1; v_call: TRBV28; d_call: NA; cdr3_nt: TGTGCCACCAGACCCACCACAGGGATAACTGAAGCTTTCTTT; cdr3_aa: CATRPTTGITEAFF
clone_size: once; j_call: TRBJ2-1; v_call: TRBV6-1; d_call: NA; cdr3_nt: TGTGCCAGCAGTGATAGGGGTCCTTTGCAGGAAGGCACCAATGAGCAGTTCTTC; cdr3_aa: CASSDRGPLQEGTNEQFF
clone_size: NA; j_call: TRBJ2-2; v_call: TRBV30; d_call: TRBD2; cdr3_nt: TGTGCCTGGAGTGTATTAGCGGGAATCACCGGGGAGCTGTTTTTT; cdr3_aa: CAWSVLAGITGELFF
clone_size: NA; j_call: TRBJ1-5; v_call: TRBV11-2; d_call: TRBD1; cdr3_nt: TGTGCCAGCAGCTTCGGGACAGTGAGGGGCCAGCCCCAGCATTTT; cdr3_aa: CASSFGTVRGQPQHF
clone_size: NA; j_call: TRBJ2-7; v_call: TRBV19; d_call: TRBD1; cdr3_nt: TGTGCCAGTAGTATGGGTGCGGCAGGGGGCCCTAAGGGGTACGAGCAGTACTTC; cdr3_aa: CASSMGAAGGPKGYEQYF
clone_size: NA; j_call: TRBJ1-5; v_call: TRBV5-1; d_call: NA; cdr3_nt: TGCGCCAGCAGCTTGGGGCCCCCAGGAAATCAGCCCCAGCATTTT; cdr3_aa: CASSLGPPGNQPQHF
clone_size: NA; j_call: TRBJ2-3; v_call: TRBV2; d_call: TRBD2; cdr3_nt: TGTGCCAGCAGTGCCCGACTAGCGGGCCTGGAGAGGGGAATTACGCAGTATTTT; cdr3_aa: CASSARLAGLERGITQYF
clone_size: NA; j_call: TRBJ2-4; v_call: TRBV9; d_call: NA; cdr3_nt: TGTGCCAGCAGCGCCTTGGGGGGGGCCGCAAACATTCAGTACTTC; cdr3_aa: CASSALGGAANIQYF
clone_size: NA; j_call: TRBJ2-6; v_call: TRBV19; d_call: TRBD1; cdr3_nt: TGTGCCAGTATCTCCCAGGGGGCTGGGGCCAACGTCCTGACTTTC; cdr3_aa: CASISQGAGANVLTF
clone_size: once; j_call: TRBJ1-4; v_call: TRBV3-1/TRBV3-2; d_call: NA; cdr3_nt: TGTGCCAGCAGCCCTAAGGGCTGGACACCTAATGAAAAACTGTTTTTT; cdr3_aa: CASSPKGWTPNEKLFF
clone_size: NA; j_call: TRBJ2-7; v_call: TRBV12-3/TRBV12-4; d_call: NA; cdr3_nt: TGTGCCAGCACGCACACCACCAACGAGCAGTACTTC; cdr3_aa: CASTHTTNEQYF
clone_size: NA; j_call: TRBJ1-3; v_call: TRBV28; d_call: NA; cdr3_nt: TGTGCCAGCAGTTTAAGGCAGCGGTCTATGGATGGAAACACCATATATTTT; cdr3_aa: CASSLRQRSMDGNTIYF
clone_size: NA; j_call: TRBJ2-2; v_call: TRBV5-1; d_call: TRBD1; cdr3_nt: TGCGCCAGCAGCCGGGACAGCTTGAACACCGGGGAGCTGTTTTTT; cdr3_aa: CASSRDSLNTGELFF
clone_size: NA; j_call: TRBJ1-1; v_call: TRBV28; d_call: NA; cdr3_nt: TGTGCCAGCAGTTCACAGACGGTGGTGGTGACTGAAGCTTTCTTT; cdr3_aa: CASSSQTVVVTEAFF
clone_size: NA; j_call: TRBJ1-3; v_call: TRBV5-4; d_call: NA; cdr3_nt: TGTGCCAGCAGCTTTGACAGAGGAAAGGTGGGAAACACCATATATTTT; cdr3_aa: CASSFDRGKVGNTIYF
clone_size: NA; j_call: TRBJ1-2; v_call: TRBV7-9; d_call: TRBD1; cdr3_nt: TGTGCCAGCAGCTCCGACAGGGCGGGCGGCTACACCTTC; cdr3_aa: CASSSDRAGGYTF
clone_size: NA; j_call: TRBJ2-1; v_call: TRBV10-3; d_call: TRBD2; cdr3_nt: TGTGCCATCAGTGAAGGCCCCGGACTAGCGGGTTACAATGAGCAGTTCTTC; cdr3_aa: CAISEGPGLAGYNEQFF
clone_size: NA; j_call: TRBJ1-5; v_call: TRBV28; d_call: TRBD1; cdr3_nt: TGTGCCAGCATTCCAGGGGGAGTGAGCAATCAGCCCCAGCATTTT; cdr3_aa: CASIPGGVSNQPQHF
clone_size: NA; j_call: TRBJ2-4; v_call: TRBV4-1; d_call: NA; cdr3_nt: TGCGCCAGCAGCCAAGATGAGGTCTTAGCCAAAAACATTCAGTACTTC; cdr3_aa: CASSQDEVLAKNIQYF
clone_size: once; j_call: TRBJ1-2; v_call: TRBV12-3/TRBV12-4; d_call: TRBD1; cdr3_nt: TGTGCCAGCAGGGGACAGGCTAACTATGGCTACACCTTC; cdr3_aa: CASRGQANYGYTF
clone_size: NA; j_call: TRBJ2-7; v_call: TRBV3-1/TRBV3-2; d_call: TRBD1; cdr3_nt: TGTGCCAGCAGCCGCCGGGACAGGGGCTACGAGCAGTACTTC; cdr3_aa: CASSRRDRGYEQYF
clone_size: NA; j_call: TRBJ1-5; v_call: TRBV10-3; d_call: NA; cdr3_nt: TGTGCCATCAGTGAAAGCCAGGGAAGTTCGGGTGGCGATCAGCCCCAGCATTTT; cdr3_aa: CAISESQGSSGGDQPQHF
clone_size: NA; j_call: TRBJ1-1; v_call: TRBV7-9; d_call: NA; cdr3_nt: TGTGCCGCCCGGGACGGCGGGGGAATGAACACTGAAGCTTTCTTT; cdr3_aa: CAARDGGGMNTEAFF
clone_size: NA; j_call: TRBJ2-1; v_call: TRBV27; d_call: TRBD2; cdr3_nt: TGTGCCAGCAGTTTAGGAACTAGCGGGGGGGGGAATGAGCAGTTCTTC; cdr3_aa: CASSLGTSGGGNEQFF
clone_size: NA; j_call: TRBJ2-5; v_call: TRBV6-2/TRBV6-3; d_call: TRBD1; cdr3_nt: TGTGCCAGCAGTAAGGACAGGGGGAAAGGGACCCAGTACTTC; cdr3_aa: CASSKDRGKGTQYF
clone_size: few; j_call: TRBJ1-1; v_call: TRBV2; d_call: NA; cdr3_nt: TGTGCCAGCAGTGGTCTCCCCGCGGCTGAAGCTTTCTTT; cdr3_aa: CASSGLPAAEAFF
clone_size: NA; j_call: TRBJ1-4; v_call: TRBV9; d_call: NA; cdr3_nt: TGTGCCAGCAGCGTAGGGGGGGGCCCGAGTGAAAAACTGTTTTTT; cdr3_aa: CASSVGGGPSEKLFF
clone_size: NA; j_call: TRBJ1-1; v_call: TRBV12-3/TRBV12-4; d_call: NA; cdr3_nt: TGTGCCAGCAGTTTTATGGGGGCCACTGAAGCTTTCTTT; cdr3_aa: CASSFMGATEAFF
clone_size: NA; j_call: TRBJ2-5; v_call: TRBV5-1; d_call: NA; cdr3_nt: TGCGCCAGCTCGAGGGGGACGGAACAAGAGACCCAGTACTTC; cdr3_aa: CASSRGTEQETQYF
clone_size: NA; j_call: TRBJ1-5; v_call: TRBV7-2; d_call: NA; cdr3_nt: TGTGCCAGCAGCTTAGGGGTGGGAGGGATAAATCAGCCCCAGCATTTT; cdr3_aa: CASSLGVGGINQPQHF
clone_size: NA; j_call: TRBJ2-1; v_call: TRBV27; d_call: TRBD2; cdr3_nt: TGTGCCAGCAGTCCTCCCGTAGCGGGGGACTACAATGAGCAGTTCTTC; cdr3_aa: CASSPPVAGDYNEQFF
clone_size: NA; j_call: TRBJ2-5; v_call: TRBV5-5; d_call: TRBD2; cdr3_nt: TGTGCCAGCAGCTCTCCCCCGGGACTAGCGGGGGGGCTGGGGGAGACCCAGTACTTC; cdr3_aa: CASSSPPGLAGGLGETQYF
clone_size: NA; j_call: TRBJ1-2; v_call: TRBV12-3/TRBV12-4; d_call: NA; cdr3_nt: TGTGCCAGCAGCACAGACAGGTCGGGTGGCTACACCTTC; cdr3_aa: CASSTDRSGGYTF
clone_size: NA; j_call: TRBJ2-7; v_call: TRBV2; d_call: NA; cdr3_nt: TGTGCCAGCAGTGAAGATTGGAGTAGCTCCTACGAGCAGTACTTC; cdr3_aa: CASSEDWSSSYEQYF
clone_size: NA; j_call: TRBJ2-1; v_call: TRBV6-2/TRBV6-3; d_call: NA; cdr3_nt: TGTGCCAGCAGTTCCCCAGGCGGGTTGGGCAGAAGTGAGCAGTTCTTC; cdr3_aa: CASSSPGGLGRSEQFF
clone_size: NA; j_call: TRBJ2-3; v_call: TRBV9; d_call: NA; cdr3_nt: TGTGCCAGCAGCACTACTAGCTCAGATACGCAGTATTTT; cdr3_aa: CASSTTSSDTQYF
clone_size: NA; j_call: TRBJ2-2; v_call: TRBV14; d_call: NA; cdr3_nt: TGTGCCAGCAGCCAAGAGGCAGGGGCCACCGGGGAGCTGTTTTTT; cdr3_aa: CASSQEAGATGELFF
clone_size: NA; j_call: TRBJ2-5; v_call: TRBV4-1; d_call: TRBD2; cdr3_nt: TGCGCCAGCAGCCCTAGGACTCTAGCGGGAATTCAAGGGCAAGAGACCCAGTACTTC; cdr3_aa: CASSPRTLAGIQGQETQYF
clone_size: NA; j_call: TRBJ1-5; v_call: TRBV12-3/TRBV12-4; d_call: NA; cdr3_nt: TGTGCCAGCAGTTTTAGCACTAATCAGCCCCAGCATTTT; cdr3_aa: CASSFSTNQPQHF
clone_size: NA; j_call: TRBJ1-1; v_call: TRBV10-3; d_call: TRBD1; cdr3_nt: TGTGCCATCCGGGACAGGGGACTATCTAACACTGAAGCTTTCTTT; cdr3_aa: CAIRDRGLSNTEAFF
clone_size: NA; j_call: TRBJ2-7; v_call: TRBV5-8; d_call: TRBD2; cdr3_nt: TGTGCCAGCAGCTTGGTCGGGGGGTGGAACTTC; cdr3_aa: CASSLVGGWNF
clone_size: NA; j_call: TRBJ1-6; v_call: TRBV24-1; d_call: NA; cdr3_nt: TGTGCCACCAGTGATTTAAACAGCTTAAGCTCCTATAATTCACCCCTCCACTTT; cdr3_aa: CATSDLNSLSSYNSPLHF